The entry that follows covers one T cell receptor beta chain sequence. This entry belongs to a study of T cell changes during pregnancy in multiple sclerosis. The CDR3 has 14 amino acids. V lost 6 bases and J lost 1, with 12 bases in between. Germline values: CDR1 MDHEN, CDR2 SYDVKM. Method: immunoSEQ multiplex PCR; TCRdb's copy keeps in-frame clones and lacks some. This table has about 75,000 clones, nearly 95% appearing once. Material: CD4+ T cells from peripheral blood mononuclear cells, obtained after pregnancy. The chain uses TRBV28 and TRBJ1-1; D remains unclear. The sequence was obtained from a female donor with multiple sclerosis, enrolled in a pregnancy study. CDR3 protein: CASRIGYRNTEAFF. In DNA, the CDR3 is TGTGCCAGCAGGATTGGATACAGGAACACTGAAGCTTTCTTT.